A single sample gave rise to the 17 T cell receptor beta chains below, sequenced in a study of tumor and adjacent non-tumor tissue in lung cancer. No cell sorting was done before RNA was extracted from the tissue. More than 3 cm separated this lung sample from the edge of the tumor. The library came from three nested PCR rounds adapted from ARM-PCR protocols. TCRdb reprocessed the multiplex PCR reads with MiXCR, giving one entry per CDR3 protein. In the table there are about 60,000 distinct CDR3 sequences, around two thirds of which are singletons. Source material: distant non-tumor lung tissue. The receptors derive from a man between 70 and 80 years old with non-small cell lung cancer.

Remarks on this clonotype: Possible read error: a much larger clone is one base away. Because the CDR3 is missing its conserved closing phenylalanine or tryptophan, this is likely a read error. The V and J genes are TRBV6-1 and TRBJ2-3, with 12 positions matching TRBD2. Germline trimming cut 2 bases from V and 4 bases from J; bases unmatched to any gene: 1. Germline CDR1 reads MNHNS; CDR2 reads SASEGT. The CDR3 length is 15 residues. CDR3 sequence: CASSELAGGPDTQYS. CDR3 DNA: TGTGCCAGCAGTGAACTAGCGGGAGGGCCAGATACGCAGTATTCT.

Remarks on this clonotype: At one end, the junction sequence differs from germline, possibly due to a read error. The chain recombines TRBV6-1 with TRBJ1-2, with TRBD1 matching over 11 bases. The CDR3 is 17 amino acids. CDR1 is MNHNS, CDR2 SASEGT, per germline. The CDR3 bases are TGTGCCAGCGGCAAATCCCCCGACGGACAGGGGGCAGGTGACTACGCCTTC. It is translated as CASGKSPDGQGAGDYAF.

Concerning this clonotype itself: This may arise from a read error, as a much more abundant clone is one base away. The chain has TRBV6-6 and TRBJ1-2; D is perhaps TRBD1 (6 bases). Germline V CDR1 and CDR2: MNHNY, SVGAGI (reference sequence). The CDR3 loop spans 14 amino acids. Trimming shortened V by 7 bases and J by 6 bases, and 18 bases separated the two germline ends. The DNA of the CDR3 is TGTGCCAGCAACCCGACGGCAGGGGCGAATGGCTACACCTTC. Translation gives CASNPTAGANGYTF.

This chain joins TRBV6-5 and TRBJ2-1; 7 positions agree with TRBD1. The trim removed 6 bases at V and 6 bases at J, leaving 11 bases unmatched. This CDR3 contains 15 residues. Germline assignment: CDR1 MNHEY and CDR2 SVGAGI. For the CDR3, the DNA is TGTGCCAGCAGAAGACCGGGACAGTTTGGCAATGAGCAGTTCTTC. Encoded protein: CASRRPGQFGNEQFF.

With respect to this clonotype: The junction differs from germline at one of its ends, possibly a read error. The chain has TRBV7-8 and TRBJ2-2; D possibly uses TRBD1 or TRBD2 (5 bases each). CDR1 and CDR2 (germline): SGHVS, FQNEAQ. This CDR3 is 16 amino acids long. CDR3 nucleotides: TGTGCCAGTTTCCGAAGGCCCGGGTCGAAGACCGGGGACCTGTTTTTT. Amino acids: CASFRRPGSKTGDLFF.

This clonotype was observed a few times. The CDR3 region is CSASIGDEKLFF. The CDR3 DNA reads as TGCAGTGCTAGCATAGGGGATGAAAAACTGTTTTTT. The chain employs TRBV20-1 and TRBJ1-4; tentative D call: TRBD1 (5 bases). The CDR3 extends over 12 amino acids. V lost 3 bases to trimming and J lost 6 bases, with 8 bases between them. Germline loops: CDR1 DFQATT, CDR2 SNEGSKA (reference sequence).

About this clonotype itself: A much larger clonotype is one base distant, so this may be a read error. The V gene is TRBV20-1, the J gene TRBJ2-7; D is ambiguous. CDR1 is DFQATT and CDR2 is SNEGSKA in the germline V gene (reference sequence). Trimming cost V 4 bases and J 4 bases, with 8 bases left between them. The CDR3 sequence is 11 residues long. The DNA for the CDR3 is TGCAGTGCTACCGGAGATTACGAGCAGTACTTC. Its protein product is CSATGDYEQYF.

This clonotype was recorded only once. The V call is TRBV9, the J call TRBJ2-1, with 8 bases matching TRBD2. Germline V gene lookup returns CDR1 SGDLS and CDR2 YYNGEE. The length of the CDR3 is 17 residues. The V segment lost 2 bases and the J segment 3 bases; nucleotides outside the gene matches: 10. This CDR3 is CASSVGVSAGGYNEQFF. The CDR3 DNA reads as TGTGCCAGCAGCGTGGGGGTATCGGCGGGAGGCTACAATGAGCAGTTCTTC.

This clonotype was detected ten times or more. This chain joins TRBV30 and TRBJ2-3; D gene ambiguous. V was trimmed by 5 bases and J by 5 bases, leaving 5 bases between them. This CDR3 is built from 10 residues. CDR1 is GTSNPN and CDR2 is SVGIG in the germline V gene (reference sequence). The CDR3 is CAWGLDTQYF. The CDR3 region has the DNA TGTGCCTGGGGCTTAGATACGCAGTATTTT.

There are a few counts of this clonotype. J is TRBJ2-7 and V is TRBV27; D unresolved. CDR1 is MNHEY and CDR2 is SMNVEV in the germline V gene (reference sequence). V dropped 10 bases and J dropped 0 bases, with 10 bases sitting between them. The CDR3 has 12 amino acids. CDR3 sequence (DNA): TGTGCCACCGGACGGAGCTCCTACGAGCAGTACTTC. Translated, it gives CATGRSSYEQYF.

Worth noting for this clonotype: This sequence may be a read error, since a much larger clone differs from it by one base. This chain uses TRBV29-1 with TRBJ1-1; TRBD1 is a possible D gene (6 bases). V was trimmed by 0 bases and J by 5 bases, leaving 13 bases between them. Per germline, CDR1 SQVTM and CDR2 ANQGSEA. The CDR3 spans 14 residues. The CDR3, as DNA: TGCAGCGTTGAAGACTGGGACATGAGGACTGAAGCTTTCTTT. Its translation is CSVEDWDMRTEAFF.

On this clonotype: Since a much larger clone is just one base distant, this may be a read error. The chain uses TRBV6-5 and TRBJ2-7; 8 nucleotides agree with TRBD1. CDR3 length equals 15 residues. CDR1 is MNHEY, CDR2 SVGAGI, per germline. Written as DNA, the CDR3 is TGTGCCAGCAGTTACGGACAGGGCGACTCCTGCGAGCAGTACTTC. This encodes CASSYGQGDSCEQYF.

This clonotype was picked up many times. The chain has TRBV5-5 and TRBJ1-1, with 8 bases lining up with TRBD1. This CDR3 spans 15 amino acids. Unmatched junction bases numbered 9, after V lost 4 bases and J lost 4 bases. Germline V gene sequence: CDR1 SGHKS, CDR2 YYEKEE (reference sequence). CDR3 protein: CASSPPGQVGTEAFF. The DNA for the CDR3 is TGTGCCAGCAGCCCTCCGGGACAGGTTGGCACTGAAGCTTTCTTT.

The chain recombines TRBV11-1 with TRBJ2-4, with D unresolved. Trimming stripped 5 bases from V and 7 bases from J, with 21 bases between. Germline CDR1 is SGHAT and CDR2 is FQDESV (reference sequence). This CDR3 has 16 amino acids. CDR3 coding DNA: TGTGCCAGCAGCCAACGACCCACTTTTGGCAACAACATTCAGTACTTC. Its protein is CASSQRPTFGNNIQYF.

Concerning this clonotype itself: Just one base apart from a much larger clone, this may be a read error. The chain links TRBV5-4 to TRBJ1-3; the match to TRBD1 covers 7 bases. This CDR3 contains 18 residues. The V gene's germline CDR1 is SGHNT and CDR2 YYREEE (reference sequence). The CDR3 region has the DNA TGTGCCAGCAGCCCAAAACCCGACAGGGCCTTCTCTGGAAACACCACATATTTT. It encodes CASSPKPDRAFSGNTTYF.

In its sample, this clonotype was seen many times. This rearrangement joins TRBV6-1 to TRBJ2-3; D unclear. Trimming pared 5 bases from V and 2 bases from J, leaving 11 bases between. Germline V gene sequence: CDR1 MNHNS, CDR2 SASEGT. The CDR3 extends over 14 amino acids. CDR3 sequence (DNA): TGTGCCAGCAGTCCCCAGACGTCCACAGATACGCAGTATTTT. Its translation is CASSPQTSTDTQYF.

This clonotype appeared many times. V and J are TRBV11-2 and TRBJ2-1; 8 bases agree with TRBD1. This CDR3 has 17 residues. V lost 5 bases and J lost 4; bases outside the gene matches: 13. Germline lookup yields CDR1 SGHAT and CDR2 FQNNGV. CDR3 region: CASSPQTPGQAYNEQFF. CDR3 sequence (DNA): TGTGCCAGCAGCCCCCAAACTCCGGGACAGGCATACAATGAGCAGTTCTTC. The full variable domain, its missing parts supplied by reference TRBV11-2 and TRBJ2-1, is EAGVAQSPRYKIIEKRQSVAFWCNPISGHATLYWYQQILGQGPKLLIQFQNNGVVDDSQLPKDRFSAERLKGVDSTLKIQPAKLEDSAVYLCASSPQTPGQAYNEQFFGPGTRLTVL.